Listed below are T cell receptor beta chains from one sample, sequenced in a study of vaccination effects on CD4 cells after COVID-19. Their antigens remain unidentified. The repertoire was sequenced with immunoSEQ multiplex PCR; TCRdb's copy has only in-frame clones and lacks some. The sample lists 66,000 or so clones; 74% were seen once. Material: CD4+ T cells from PBMCs cultured without peptide, obtained after COVID-19 vaccination. Receptors originate from a human donor who received a COVID-19 vaccine. Each CDR3 is given with its conserved first and last residue. D genes are given only for firm matches. Only some rows state a clone size, as once, few, many or a class for expanded clones.

v_gene	abundance	d_gene	j_gene	CDR3nt	CDR3aa
TRBV6-4	NA	TRBD2	TRBJ2-5	TGTGCCAGCAGTCAACTAGCGGGGCAAGAGACCCAGTACTTC	CASSQLAGQETQYF
TRBV19	NA	TRBD1	TRBJ1-1	TGTGCCAGTAGTATAGGGGGACAGGGCACTGAAGCTTTCTTT	CASSIGGQGTEAFF
TRBV24-1	NA	TRBD2	TRBJ2-5	TGTGCCACCAGTGACCCCTCTTCGGGAGGAGAGACCCAGTACTTC	CATSDPSSGGETQYF
TRBV5-8	NA	NA	TRBJ1-4	TGTGCCAGCAGCCCACAGGGAGGTACGACAAAACTGTTTTTT	CASSPQGGTTKLFF
TRBV27	few	NA	TRBJ2-2	TGTGCCAGCAGTTTTTCGGGACGCACAGGAAGGACCGGGGAGCTGTTTTTT	CASSFSGRTGRTGELFF
TRBV4-3	once	TRBD1	TRBJ2-1	TGCGCCAGCAGCCAGGTCGGGACAGGTTCGATGTATGAGCAGTTCTTC	CASSQVGTGSMYEQFF
TRBV6-2/TRBV6-3	NA	NA	TRBJ2-3	TGTGCCAGCAGTTACGGGGGGACCTGGCGCACAGATACGCAGTATTTT	CASSYGGTWRTDTQYF
TRBV7-9	NA	NA	TRBJ1-3	TGTGCCAGCAGCTTAGGGAGCTCTGGAAACACCATATATTTT	CASSLGSSGNTIYF
TRBV19	NA	NA	TRBJ2-4	TGTGCCAGTAGTGCGTCAGGGCCGCTTATAGCCAAAAACATTCAGTACTTC	CASSASGPLIAKNIQYF
TRBV7-9	NA	NA	TRBJ1-1	TGTGCCAGCAGCTTATCCGCCCTGAACACTGAAGCTTTCTTT	CASSLSALNTEAFF
TRBV7-2	NA	TRBD2	TRBJ2-5	TGTGCCAGCAGCTTTCTAGCTCTAGCGGGATACCAAGAGACCCAGTACTTC	CASSFLALAGYQETQYF
TRBV5-1	few	NA	TRBJ1-1	TGCGCCAGCAGCCAGAACACTGAAGCTTTCTTT	CASSQNTEAFF
TRBV6-1	once	NA	TRBJ1-2	TGTGCCAGCAGTGAAGCATTTGGGGTTTACTATGGCTACACCTTC	CASSEAFGVYYGYTF
TRBV6-6	NA	NA	TRBJ1-6	TGTGCCAGCAGTAAGGGGCGCGATAATTCACCCCTCCACTTT	CASSKGRDNSPLHF
TRBV10-2	few	NA	TRBJ1-6	TGCGCCAGCAGGGAGGGGAGTAATTCACCCCTCCACTTT	CASREGSNSPLHF
TRBV5-5	NA	NA	TRBJ1-6	TGTGCCAGCACCTCAACGGGACGCCTTAATAATTCACCCCTCCACTTT	CASTSTGRLNNSPLHF
TRBV5-4	NA	NA	TRBJ1-6	TGTGCCAGCAGCTCCCCGGGGAAAGGGGATTCACCCCTCCACTTT	CASSSPGKGDSPLHF
TRBV3-1/TRBV3-2	NA	TRBD2	TRBJ2-2	TGTGCCAGCAGCCAAGATCAACACTCTGGGACTAGGGGGACCGGGGAGCTGTTTTTT	CASSQDQHSGTRGTGELFF
TRBV7-3	NA	NA	TRBJ2-2	TGTGCCAGCAGCTTACGAGGATCCACCGGGGAGCTGTTTTTT	CASSLRGSTGELFF
TRBV19	few	TRBD1	TRBJ1-5	TGTGCCAGTGATTTCCTCCGGGACAGGGAAAATCAGCCCCAGCATTTT	CASDFLRDRENQPQHF
TRBV7-2	once	NA	TRBJ1-2	TGTGCCAGCAGCGCAGCAAACTATGGCTACACCTTC	CASSAANYGYTF
TRBV11-2	NA	NA	TRBJ1-1	TGTGCCAGCAGCCTACAACAGATAATGAACACTGAAGCTTTCTTT	CASSLQQIMNTEAFF
TRBV5-1	NA	TRBD2	TRBJ2-1	TGCGCCAGCAGCTTAACACCAATCACTAGCGGGGGCTACAATGAGCAGTTCTTC	CASSLTPITSGGYNEQFF
TRBV2	NA	TRBD1	TRBJ2-4	TGTGCCAGCAAACAGGGGTCAGCCAAAAACATTCAGTACTTC	CASKQGSAKNIQYF
TRBV3-1/TRBV3-2	NA	NA	TRBJ1-3	TGTGCCAGCAGCCAAGAGGCAGGGCCTGGAAACACCATATATTTT	CASSQEAGPGNTIYF
TRBV5-8	NA	NA	TRBJ2-6	TGTGCCAGCAGCTTGGGAGTGGGACCGACGGCAACTGGGGCCAACGTCCTGACTTTC	CASSLGVGPTATGANVLTF
TRBV9	NA	NA	TRBJ2-6	TGTGCCAGCAGCGTAGCTGGGACGGACTCTGGGGCCAACGTCCTGACTTTC	CASSVAGTDSGANVLTF
TRBV3-1/TRBV3-2	NA	NA	TRBJ2-2	TGTGCCAGCAGCCGGCGGCATAGGGGGGGAGACGGGGAGCTGTTTTTT	CASSRRHRGGDGELFF
TRBV9	NA	TRBD1	TRBJ1-2	TGTGCCAGCAGCGCCCGGACAGGGTCTAACTATGGCTACACCTTC	CASSARTGSNYGYTF
TRBV28	NA	NA	TRBJ1-6	TGTGCCAGCAGTTTAACGGCAGGGCGAAGGTATAATTCACCCCTCCACTTT	CASSLTAGRRYNSPLHF
TRBV4-3	NA	NA	TRBJ1-2	TGCGCCAGCAGCCAAGATAGGGGGGGAGCCTATGGCTACACCTTC	CASSQDRGGAYGYTF
TRBV2	NA	TRBD1	TRBJ2-2	TGTGCCAGCAGCCGACAGGGGATGGAGAACACCGGGGAGCTGTTTTTT	CASSRQGMENTGELFF
TRBV6-1	NA	NA	TRBJ1-2	TGTGCCAGCAGTGAAAGGGGTTTGGATGGCTACACCTTC	CASSERGLDGYTF
TRBV7-2	NA	TRBD1	TRBJ1-6	TGTGCCAGCAGCTCGCAGGGGGGGAGTAATTCACCCCTCCACTTT	CASSSQGGSNSPLHF
TRBV7-3	NA	TRBD1	TRBJ1-1	TGTGCCAGCAGCCTTTTGGACAGGGTATACACTGAAGCTTTCTTT	CASSLLDRVYTEAFF
TRBV5-4	NA	NA	TRBJ2-5	TGTGCCAGCAGCAACCAGGAAAACAAAGGAGAGACCCAGTACTTC	CASSNQENKGETQYF
TRBV18	NA	NA	TRBJ2-5	TGTGCCAGCTCACTATGGGGGCAAGAGACCCAGTACTTC	CASSLWGQETQYF
TRBV7-8	NA	NA	TRBJ2-1	TGTGCCAGCAGCTATACAGGGCCTCGGGACAATGAGCAGTTCTTC	CASSYTGPRDNEQFF
TRBV5-6	NA	NA	TRBJ2-4	TGTGCCAGCAGCTTTAGGGAGGTCAAAAACATTCAGTACTTC	CASSFREVKNIQYF
TRBV2	NA	NA	TRBJ2-3	TGTGCCAGCAGTGCCGGGACCCCCCGAGTTAATACGCAGTATTTT	CASSAGTPRVNTQYF
TRBV19	few	TRBD2	TRBJ2-3	TGTGCCAGTCGAGCGGGGGGATACAATCCGAAAAGCACAGATACGCAGTATTTT	CASRAGGYNPKSTDTQYF
TRBV21-1	few	NA	TRBJ1-2	TGTGCCAGCAGCAGAAGGACAGGGGGCGAAGGCTACACCTTC	CASSRRTGGEGYTF
TRBV4-3	NA	NA	TRBJ1-4	TGCGCCAGCAGCCAAACGACAGTGGACGAAAAACTGTTTTTT	CASSQTTVDEKLFF
TRBV20-1	NA	TRBD1	TRBJ1-2	TGCAGTGGTCGGACAGGGAACGGCTACACCTTC	CSGRTGNGYTF
TRBV10-2	NA	NA	TRBJ2-2	TGCGCCAGCACCCAGAGGGCGGCCGGGGAGCTGTTTTTT	CASTQRAAGELFF
TRBV12-5	NA	NA	TRBJ2-1	TGTGCTAGTGGTTTGGTTAATAATGGCAGGGTCCCAAACAATGAGCAGTTCTTC	CASGLVNNGRVPNNEQFF
TRBV6-1	NA	NA	TRBJ1-2	TGTGCCAGCAGTCAAGCACTCCGGGACGGCTTCTATGGCTACACCTTC	CASSQALRDGFYGYTF
TRBV5-1	NA	TRBD1	TRBJ2-5	TGCGCCAGCAGCTTGACCGGGACAGGGGTGGAGACCCAGTACTTC	CASSLTGTGVETQYF
TRBV14	NA	TRBD1	TRBJ1-1	TGTGCCAGCAGCCGTATCGACAGGGGGATTGCATACACTGAAGCTTTCTTT	CASSRIDRGIAYTEAFF
TRBV11-3	once	NA	TRBJ2-1	TGTGCCAGCAGCCCCCCCGGCGGGCGATCGCGGGTCTCCTACAATGAGCAGTTCTTC	CASSPPGGRSRVSYNEQFF
TRBV27	few	NA	TRBJ1-1	TGTGCCAGCGGGGGAGGATATCGGGCTTTCTTT	CASGGGYRAFF
TRBV30	NA	NA	TRBJ2-2	TGTGCCTGGAGTGTACTTTTCCGGCAAAACACCGGGGAGCTGTTTTTT	CAWSVLFRQNTGELFF
TRBV30	NA	NA	TRBJ1-6	TGTGCCTGGACCCCGGGACTGGGGAATTCACCCCTCCACTTT	CAWTPGLGNSPLHF
TRBV2	NA	TRBD1	TRBJ1-2	TGTGCCAGCATTAGCCCGACAGGGGCTAACTATGGCTACACCTTC	CASISPTGANYGYTF
TRBV7-9	NA	NA	TRBJ1-1	TGTGCCAGCAGCTCGACAGTGAACACTGAAGCTTTCTTT	CASSSTVNTEAFF